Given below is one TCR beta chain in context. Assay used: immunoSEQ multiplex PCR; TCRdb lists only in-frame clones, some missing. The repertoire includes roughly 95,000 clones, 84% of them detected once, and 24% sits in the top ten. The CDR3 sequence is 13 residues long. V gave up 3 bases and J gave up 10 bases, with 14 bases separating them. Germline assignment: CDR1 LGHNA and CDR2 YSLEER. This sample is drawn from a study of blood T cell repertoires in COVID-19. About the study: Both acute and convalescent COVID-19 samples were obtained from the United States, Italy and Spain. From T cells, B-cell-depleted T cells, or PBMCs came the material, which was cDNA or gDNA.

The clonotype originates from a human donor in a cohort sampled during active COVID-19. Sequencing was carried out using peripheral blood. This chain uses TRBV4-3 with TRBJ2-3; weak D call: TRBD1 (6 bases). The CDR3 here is CASSQATGQAQYF. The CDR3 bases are TGCGCCAGCAGCCAGGCCACAGGGCAGGCGCAGTATTTT.